Shown below are 15 T cell receptor beta chains from a single sample sequenced in a study of OX40 agonist ivuxolimab in advanced cancers. Library creation used the immunoSEQ multiplex PCR assay. Sourced from immuneACCESS, this table was stored by TCRdb with only in-frame sequences that have V and J called. A share of the clones is absent; for the studies checked, an unresolved V gene accounts for under half, and the remainder has no known explanation. For this sample there are approximately 90,000 clones; about 91% appear just once. The top ten hold 0.3% to 0.4% of the sample. Sequencing was performed on CD4+ or CD8+ T cells sorted from blood, taken in a trial of the OX40 agonist ivuxolimab. These receptor sequences come from an adult with an advanced solid tumor such as melanoma, head and neck, liver or kidney cancer.

The chain uses TRBV2 and TRBJ2-6, with 8 bases identical to TRBD2. J was trimmed by 4 bases and V by 7 bases; bases with no gene match: 12. The CDR3 is 17 amino acids. Germline V CDR1 and CDR2: SNHLY, FYNNEI. The CDR3 DNA sequence: TGTGCCAGCACCCGGGGGGGTCCGAGGACCGGGGCCAACGTCCTGACTTTC. Translated, it gives CASTRGGPRTGANVLTF.

This chain connects TRBV9 to TRBJ2-1, with TRBD1 matching over 7 bases. Germline V lookup: CDR1 SGDLS, CDR2 YYNGEE. The CDR3 sequence is 16 residues long. J lost 8 bases, V lost 0 bases, and 11 bases had no gene match. The DNA of the CDR3 is TGTGCCAGCAGCGTAGAGGTTGCAGGGGGTGTGTATGAGCAGTTCTTC. Its protein is CASSVEVAGGVYEQFF.

V and J are TRBV4-3 and TRBJ2-2, with 7 bases that match TRBD1. CDR3 length: 15 residues. The germline gives CDR1 LGHNA, CDR2 YSLEER. The V gene end was trimmed by 3 bases and the J gene end by 0 bases; junction bases not matched to a gene: 1. The DNA of the CDR3 is TGCGCCAGCAGCCAGGACAGGCCGAACACCGGGGAGCTGTTTTTT. It encodes CASSQDRPNTGELFF.

In its sample, this clone was seen once. V gene TRBV28 combines with J gene TRBJ1-2, with a tentative D call TRBD1 (5 bases). In germline, CDR1 is MDHEN, CDR2 SYDVKM. The CDR3 has 14 amino acids. V was cut by 6 bases and J by 4 bases, with 15 bases left in between. The CDR3, as DNA: TGTGCCAGCAGCCCAGGGCGAAGAGTCTATGGCTACACCTTC. Protein: CASSPGRRVYGYTF.

The chain has TRBV7-2 and TRBJ2-2; D is ambiguous. From germline, CDR1 is SGHTA and CDR2 FQGNSA. The CDR3 has 14 residues. V lost 7 bases, J lost 7 bases, and 16 bases lay in between. CDR3 region: CASIENPGIGELFF. CDR3 in DNA: TGTGCCAGCATCGAAAATCCCGGAATCGGGGAGCTGTTTTTT.

This chain joins TRBV19 and TRBJ1-4, with 9 bases identical to TRBD1. Trimming cost V 7 bases and J 0 bases; bases outside gene matches: 6. Germline CDR1 LNHDA, CDR2 SQIVND (reference sequence). The CDR3 sequence is 16 residues long. The DNA of the CDR3 is TGTGCCAGTAAGGACAGGGGTAGGTCAACTAATGAAAAACTGTTTTTT. Its protein product is CASKDRGRSTNEKLFF.

The rearrangement joins TRBV5-4 to TRBJ2-1; TRBD2 aligns across 12 bases. V was pared by 4 bases and J by 0 bases, with 8 bases of the junction left unmatched. CDR3 length equals 18 residues. CDR1 and CDR2 from the germline V gene are SGHNT and YYREEE (reference sequence). DNA for the CDR3: TGTGCCAGCAGCCCTGGGACTAGCGGGCGTAGCTCCTACAATGAGCAGTTCTTC. The encoded protein is CASSPGTSGRSSYNEQFF.

The rearrangement joins TRBV7-9 to TRBJ1-4, with 10 bases identical to TRBD1. The V and J ends lost 1 base and 8 bases, in that order; junction bases with no gene match: 4. CDR1 and CDR2 (germline): SEHNR, FQNEAQ (reference sequence). The CDR3 length is 15 residues. This CDR3 is CASSLEGDRGEKLFF. The CDR3 coding sequence is TGTGCCAGCAGCTTAGAAGGGGACAGGGGAGAAAAACTGTTTTTT.

Here the CDR3 reads CASSLGQVRGDTQYF. CDR3 DNA sequence: TGCGCCAGCAGCTTGGGGCAGGTCCGGGGAGATACGCAGTATTTT. The J gene is TRBJ2-3, the V gene TRBV5-1; D is possibly TRBD2 (5 bases). The germline CDR1 and CDR2 sequences are SGHRS and YFSETQ. The CDR3 is 15 amino acids. With 0 bases removed from V and 5 bases from J, the gap between germline ends came to 13 bases.

The V gene is TRBV7-9, the J gene TRBJ2-2; 7 nucleotides line up with TRBD1. Germline V gene sequence: CDR1 SEHNR, CDR2 FQNEAQ (reference sequence). The CDR3 runs 15 residues. Trimming took 4 bases from V and 5 from J; bases not matched to a gene: 7. CDR3 in DNA: TGTGCCAGCAGCTCGGACAGGTTCGGGACCGGGGAGCTGTTTTTT. Its protein product is CASSSDRFGTGELFF.

The chain joins TRBV6-1 to TRBJ2-7; TRBD1 matches 9 bases. Germline CDR1 reads MNHNS; CDR2 reads SASEGT. With V trimmed by 3 bases and J by 4 bases, 13 bases remained unmatched. The CDR3 length is 17 residues. In nucleotides, the CDR3 is TGTGCCAGCAGTGAGACGGCCGGGGGGACAGGGTCTTACGAGCAGTACTTC. Its translation is CASSETAGGTGSYEQYF.

The chain has TRBV7-9 and TRBJ1-6; D remains unclear. The germline V gene has CDR1 SEHNR and CDR2 FQNEAQ (reference sequence). V lost 2 bases, J lost 7 bases, and 6 bases lay in between. The CDR3 runs to 13 residues. The CDR3 coding sequence is TGTGCCAGCAGCTTACAGGACAATTCACCCCTCCACTTT. This translates into CASSLQDNSPLHF.

V usage is TRBV29-1 and J usage is TRBJ1-1; the D gene is possibly TRBD1 (6 bases). The CDR3 length is 14 residues. Germline CDR1 reads SQVTM; CDR2 reads ANQGSEA. V shed 6 bases and J shed 5 bases, with 19 bases lying between them. CDR3: CSVATQGMVTEAFF. The CDR3 nucleotides read TGCAGCGTCGCCACCCAGGGGATGGTGACTGAAGCTTTCTTT.

The CDR3 coding sequence is TGTGCCAGCTCTCGTACACAGACAACTAATGAAAAACTGTTTTTT. The encoded protein is CASSRTQTTNEKLFF. V is TRBV18 and J is TRBJ1-4; D not resolved. This CDR3 is built from 15 residues. Trimming took off 6 bases at V and 0 bases at J, with 11 bases between the two ends. CDR1 is KGHSH and CDR2 is LQKENI in the germline V gene.

The chain joins TRBV14 to TRBJ2-5, with D hard to call. CDR1 SGHDN and CDR2 FVKESK come from the germline V gene. The CDR3 extends over 13 amino acids. Trimming took off 0 bases at V and 1 base at J, with 3 bases between the two ends. CDR3 nucleotides: TGTGCCAGCAGCCAAGATGTCCAAGAGACCCAGTACTTC. It is translated as CASSQDVQETQYF. Using reference TRBV14 and TRBJ2-5 for the parts outside the CDR3, the full variable domain is EAGVTQFPSHSVIEKGQTVTLRCDPISGHDNLYWYRRVMGKEIKFLLHFVKESKQDESGMPNNRFLAERTGGTYSTLKVQPAELEDSGVYFCASSQDVQETQYFGPGTRLLVL.